Listed here are 5 T cell receptor beta chains from one sample, sequenced in a study of response to subunit inactivated influenza vaccine. TCRdb analysed the RT-PCR reads with MiXCR anew, one entry per CDR3 protein. The sample has 700,000 to 800,000 distinct CDR3 sequences, 15% to 20% seen once. The sample here was PBMCs from blood, taken roughly 5 days after vaccination. The source is a man between 50 and 59 years old who received an inactivated influenza vaccine.

This clonotype was picked up a small number of times. This chain uses TRBV6-4 with TRBJ2-6, with no clear D. The CDR3 is 18 residues long. Germline CDR1 is MRHNA and CDR2 is SNTAGT. The V end lost 0 bases, the J end lost 0 bases, and 12 bases lay between the germline ends. In nucleotides, the CDR3 is TGTGCCAGCAGTGACTCTTACAGTTATAGCTCTGGGGCCAACGTCCTGACTTTC. As protein: CASSDSYSYSSGANVLTF.

CDR3 DNA sequence: TGCGCCAGCCGCTCATTGAGGACGCGGGGGGAAGAGACCCAGTACTTC. Its protein product is CASRSLRTRGEETQYF. The chain is built from TRBV5-1 and TRBJ2-5; 8 bases are a match to TRBD2. This CDR3 is 16 amino acids long. CDR1 is SGHRS and CDR2 is YFSETQ in the germline V gene. J was trimmed by 3 bases and V by 7 bases; bases with no gene match: 14.

This sequence joins TRBV6-2 or TRBV6-3 and TRBJ2-7; 7 bases align to TRBD1. From germline, CDR1 is MNHEY and CDR2 SVGEGT. The CDR3 totals 15 residues. The V and J ends lost 2 bases and 8 bases, in that order; junction bases with no gene match: 12. This CDR3 reads CASSYDRDRREQQYF. The CDR3 nucleotides are TGTGCCAGCAGTTACGACAGGGACCGTAGGGAGCAGCAGTACTTC.

This clonotype was seen more than once but under ten times. V is TRBV11-2 and J is TRBJ1-2; D gene ambiguous. CDR3 length: 17 residues. The germline gives CDR1 SGHAT, CDR2 FQNNGV. V lost 5 bases to trimming and J lost 1 base, with 20 bases between them. The CDR3 bases are TGTGCCAGCAGCCAGAGAACTGGCAATCGGGGTAACTATGGCTACACCTTC. This sequence encodes CASSQRTGNRGNYGYTF. Full variable domain (outside the CDR3, taken from reference TRBV11-2 and TRBJ1-2): EAGVAQSPRYKIIEKRQSVAFWCNPISGHATLYWYQQILGQGPKLLIQFQNNGVVDDSQLPKDRFSAERLKGVDSTLKIQPAKLEDSAVYLCASSQRTGNRGNYGYTFGSGTRLTVV.

This clonotype was counted many times. The gene calls are TRBV20-1 and TRBJ2-7; TRBD1 might be the D (5 bases). The CDR3 runs 12 residues. In germline, CDR1 is DFQATT, CDR2 SNEGSKA (reference sequence). V was trimmed by 1 base and J by 3 bases, leaving 7 bases between them. The CDR3 DNA reads as TGCAGTGCTAGAGGACAGAGCTACGAGCAGTACTTC. It translates to CSARGQSYEQYF.